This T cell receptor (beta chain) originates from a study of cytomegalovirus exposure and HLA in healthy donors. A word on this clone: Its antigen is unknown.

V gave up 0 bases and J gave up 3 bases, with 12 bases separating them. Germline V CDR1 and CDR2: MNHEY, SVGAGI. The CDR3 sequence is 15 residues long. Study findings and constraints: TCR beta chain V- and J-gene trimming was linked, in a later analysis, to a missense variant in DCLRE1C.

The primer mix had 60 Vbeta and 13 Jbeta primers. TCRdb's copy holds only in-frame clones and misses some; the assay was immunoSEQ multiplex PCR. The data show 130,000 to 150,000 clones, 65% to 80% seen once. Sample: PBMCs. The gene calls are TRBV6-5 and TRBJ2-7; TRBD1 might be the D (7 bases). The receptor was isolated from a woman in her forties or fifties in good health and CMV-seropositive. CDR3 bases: TGTGCCAGCAGTTACTCTGCAGGGGGGAGCTACGAGCAGTACTTC. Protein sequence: CASSYSAGGSYEQYF.